Presented here are 6 T cell receptor beta chains from one specimen sequenced in a study of T cell repertoires in cytomegalovirus infection. TCRdb re-analysed the reads in MiXCR, keeping a single row per CDR3 protein. The table shows some 220,000 distinct CDR3 sequences, with under 8.5% occurring only once. Sequencing was done on a sample of PBMCs. These receptors were collected from a human donor in good health (CMV status not recorded). Some clones in this sample may be carry-over from other donors' samples.

Many counts were recorded for this clonotype. The V gene is TRBV7-2, the J gene TRBJ1-1; D uncertain. The CDR3 runs 15 residues. CDR1 and CDR2 from the germline V gene are SGHTA and FQGNSA. With 4 bases removed from V and 4 bases from J, the gap between germline ends came to 16 bases. The CDR3 nucleotides are TGTGCCAGCAGCTCAGCGGATAAGGGCGTCACTGAAGCTTTCTTT. It specifies CASSSADKGVTEAFF.

This chain connects TRBV20-1 to TRBJ2-2; D not resolved. This CDR3 is 13 amino acids long. The V end was cut by 1 base, the J end by 8 bases, with 11 bases between. Germline lookup yields CDR1 DFQATT and CDR2 SNEGSKA (reference sequence). CDR3 loop: CSARGSVEGELFF. The DNA of the CDR3 is TGCAGTGCTAGAGGTTCCGTCGAGGGGGAGCTGTTTTTT.

The chain carries TRBV2 and TRBJ2-1; no clear D. The CDR3 runs to 11 residues. CDR1 SNHLY and CDR2 FYNNEI come from the germline V gene. Trimming took 11 bases from V and 8 from J, leaving 13 bases between them. DNA of the CDR3: TGTGCCGACCGACGTTGGGATGAGCAGTTCTTC. It encodes CADRRWDEQFF.

This clonotype occurred many times. The chain employs TRBV20-1 and TRBJ1-5; D not certain. CDR3 length: 13 residues. V lost 0 bases and J lost 11, with 14 bases in between. Germline CDR1 reads DFQATT; CDR2 reads SNEGSKA (reference sequence). The CDR3 nucleotides are TGCAGTGCTAGAGATGAGCGATCGAGTACCCAGCATTTT. Translating it yields CSARDERSSTQHF.

This clonotype was observed many times. The rearrangement uses TRBV5-1 and TRBJ2-7; perhaps TRBD2 as D (6 bases). The V and J ends lost 2 bases and 2 bases respectively, with 20 bases between them. The V gene's germline CDR1 is SGHRS and CDR2 YFSETQ. The CDR3 spans 17 residues. The CDR3 region is CASSFRGGQEATYEQYF. The CDR3 nucleotides read TGCGCCAGCAGCTTTAGGGGAGGACAAGAAGCAACCTACGAGCAGTACTTC.

This clonotype has at least ten counts. This chain uses TRBV12-3 or TRBV12-4 with TRBJ1-6; the match to TRBD1 covers 10 bases. CDR3 length: 14 amino acids. With V trimmed by 6 bases and J by 5 bases, 1 base remained unmatched. The CDR3 nucleotides read TGTGCCAGCAGGGGGACAGGGGATAATTCACCCCTCCACTTT. It is translated as CASRGTGDNSPLHF.